This T cell receptor beta chain was identified during a study of CD8+ T cells in alopecia areata. About the study: Tofacitinib dosing lasted 6 to 18 months, which was then followed by 6 months off drug. The study, taken as a whole, reports: TCR sharing was clearer in mice than between patients, perhaps partly owing to patient HLA diversity. Alphabeta T cells residing in normal skin are also sequenced in scalp samples.

The sequencing template was cDNA reverse transcribed from extracted RNA. Assay used: immunoSEQ multiplex PCR; TCRdb lists only in-frame clones, some missing. Here the sample spans 150,000 to 200,000 clones, over 50% being singletons. Comment on this clone: The antigen remains unidentified.

V lost 5 bases to trimming and J lost 6 bases, with 17 bases between them. Germline loops: CDR1 SGHRS, CDR2 YFSETQ. The CDR3 has 15 amino acids. Lesional scalp punch biopsies and peripheral blood were collected from alopecia areata patients. The sequence was collected from a human donor with alopecia areata. The genes are TRBV5-1 and TRBJ2-2; weak D call: TRBD1 (5 bases). The specimen comprised CD4+ T cells sorted from blood, sampled at week 0. In DNA, the CDR3 is TGCGCCAGCAGGGTCCACGGCACAGGACCCGGGGAGCTGTTTTTT. Protein: CASRVHGTGPGELFF.